Below, 9 T cell receptor beta chains from the same sample are listed, as sequenced in a study of shared clonotypes between healthy human individuals (dated by TCRdb to the early 2020s). Libraries were built with the immunoSEQ multiplex PCR assay. This is the immuneACCESS table as TCRdb keeps it, with only in-frame sequences that have V and J called. A part of the clones is gone; compared with another copy, unresolved V genes explain less than half, and the rest is unexplained. This sample gives a few million clones in total; approximately 94% of them show up just once. The top ten constitute 0.1% to 0.15% of the sample. Material for sequencing was naive CD4+ T cells sorted from blood. Taken with the paper, the label for cell subset or site translates to: CD45RA+ positively selected. Source of these receptors: a man younger than 35 in good health.

The genes are TRBV27 and TRBJ2-4, with unresolved D. V was clipped by 0 bases and J by 3 bases, with 12 bases between them. Germline V CDR1 and CDR2: MNHEY, SMNVEV (reference sequence). This CDR3 region has 16 residues. CDR3 DNA sequence: TGTGCCAGCAGTTTATCGATGGGTCTGGTCAAAAACATTCAGTACTTC. Translation gives CASSLSMGLVKNIQYF.

This clone showed up just once. This sequence joins TRBV19 and TRBJ2-6, with 10 bases that match TRBD1. CDR1 is LNHDA and CDR2 is SQIVND in the germline V gene (reference sequence). This CDR3 comprises 16 residues. V lost 6 bases to trimming and J lost 4 bases; unmatched junction nucleotides: 6. CDR3 in amino acids: CASSRDRGSGANVLTF. For the CDR3, the DNA is TGTGCCAGTAGCCGGGACAGGGGTTCGGGGGCCAACGTCCTGACTTTC.

J is TRBJ1-1 and V is TRBV5-1, with D unresolved. Germline V gene sequence: CDR1 SGHRS, CDR2 YFSETQ. Trimming removed 0 bases at V and 1 base at J, with 10 bases between. The CDR3 has 15 amino acids. CDR3 bases: TGCGCCAGCAGCTTGGTTTCTATCCAGAACACTGAAGCTTTCTTT. Its protein product is CASSLVSIQNTEAFF.

CDR3 DNA sequence: TGTGCCAGCAGTTTCCAGCGGGGGAACACAGATACGCAGTATTTT. It encodes CASSFQRGNTDTQYF. This chain connects TRBV27 to TRBJ2-3; 8 bases match TRBD2. The CDR3 length is 15 residues. Trimming took 3 bases from V and 2 from J; bases not matched to a gene: 4. CDR1 and CDR2 from the germline V gene are MNHEY and SMNVEV (reference sequence).

This clone has only one observation. This CDR3 is also generated by other DNA sequences in the sample. The chain links TRBV10-3 to TRBJ2-7; D ambiguous. Germline CDR1 and CDR2: ENHRY and SYGVKD. The CDR3 has 11 residues. V was cut by 4 bases and J by 1 base, with 2 bases left in between. The CDR3 DNA is TGTGCCATCAGTGGATCCTACGAGCAGTACTTC. Translating gives CAISGSYEQYF.

The rearrangement uses TRBV6-1 and TRBJ1-4; maybe TRBD1 (5 bases). Trimming took 3 bases from V and 8 from J, leaving 16 bases between them. Germline CDR1 is MNHNS and CDR2 is SASEGT. This CDR3 spans 15 amino acids. The CDR3 coding sequence is TGTGCCAGCAGTGACCGGACACCAGGGAAGGAAAAACTGTTTTTT. This translates into CASSDRTPGKEKLFF.

J is TRBJ2-7 and V is TRBV28; D is ambiguous. The CDR3 length is 13 residues. CDR1 MDHEN and CDR2 SYDVKM come from the germline V gene. Between the trimmed V and J ends, which lost 5 bases and 3 bases, there was a span of 11 bases. CDR3 sequence (DNA): TGTGCCAGCAGTCAGGACCCCTACTACGAGCAGTACTTC. It is translated as CASSQDPYYEQYF.

The genes are TRBV5-4 and TRBJ2-5; maybe TRBD2 (6 bases). Germline V gene lookup returns CDR1 SGHNT and CDR2 YYREEE (reference sequence). This CDR3 spans 11 amino acids. The ends were cut back, 0 bases at V and 9 bases at J, with 6 bases in the middle. CDR3 coding DNA: TGTGCCAGCAGCTTGGGGGGGGCCCAGTACTTC. It encodes CASSLGGAQYF.

The chain combines TRBV6-6 with TRBJ2-2; D is unclear. CDR1 is MNHNY, CDR2 SVGAGI, per germline (reference sequence). This CDR3 is 12 amino acids long. V dropped 6 bases and J dropped 4 bases, with 6 bases sitting between them. CDR3 DNA sequence: TGTGCCAGCAGGGATATCACCGGGGAGCTGTTTTTT. Its protein is CASRDITGELFF.